This TCR beta chain was captured in a study of identical twins. This clonotype has at least ten counts. Germline loops: CDR1 SQVTM, CDR2 ANQGSEA. Trimming cost V 2 bases and J 4 bases; bases outside gene matches: 3. The CDR3 is made up of 14 amino acids. TCRdb processed the 5' RACE reads anew with MiXCR; each CDR3 protein has one entry. There are about 530,000 distinct CDR3 sequences in the sample; 15% occur only once, and roughly 0.46% lies in the top ten. These data also formed part of another study, on yellow fever vaccine responses in identical twins.

This TCR was recovered from a woman under 30 in good health. V is TRBV29-1 and J is TRBJ2-1, with 9 bases that match TRBD1. The sequenced sample consisted of CD4+ T cells sorted from blood. CDR3 amino acids: CSVERDRVYNEQFF. In DNA form, the CDR3 reads TGCAGCGTTGAAAGGGACAGGGTGTACAATGAGCAGTTCTTC.